Included here is one TCR beta chain sequence, with context. No antigen is known for it. The CDR3 extends over 15 amino acids. The germline V gene has CDR1 ENHRY and CDR2 SYGVKD. J gave up 5 bases and V 5 bases, and 5 bases lay outside the gene matches. This entry is derived from a study of identifying expanded T cells in peripheral blood. Study outcomes and limitations: Differentially abundant clones: 0.95 to 1.5 between replicates, around 16 at roughly 2 weeks, roughly 18 at four. Variance in clone template counts between approximately two-week samples significantly increased with total template count across all healthy donors.

TCRdb's copy holds only in-frame clones and misses some; the assay was immunoSEQ multiplex PCR. The table has some 97,000 clones, 88% seen once. The sample taken for sequencing was blood. This sequence originates from a person aged 18 to 70 in good health. The gene calls are TRBV10-3 and TRBJ2-3, with 12 nucleotides matching TRBD2. The CDR3, as DNA: TGTGCCATCAGTCGACTAGCGGGAGAGGGAGATACGCAGTATTTT. Translated: CAISRLAGEGDTQYF.